Sequencing of this T cell receptor beta chain was carried out in a study of shared clonotypes between healthy human individuals. CDR3 size: 14 residues. The V and J ends lost 4 bases and 6 bases respectively, with 15 bases between them. Germline loops: CDR1 LNHDA, CDR2 SQIVND (reference sequence). This clone was found once. Profiled with immunoSEQ multiplex PCR; TCRdb holds only in-frame clones, not every one. The sample has about 1.5 million clones, around 97% seen once. The TCR originated in a man younger than 40 in good health. Input material: naive CD4+ T cells sorted from blood. Subset defined: CD45RA+ positively selected. This chain uses TRBV19 with TRBJ1-1; D gene ambiguous. CDR3 sequence (DNA): TGTGCCAGTAGTAACCGAAACGCTAACCCTGAAGCTTTCTTT. This sequence encodes CASSNRNANPEAFF.